Listed below are T cell receptor beta chains from one sample, sequenced in a study of graft-versus-host responses after intestinal transplantation. TCRdb keeps only in-frame clones here, not all; method: immunoSEQ multiplex PCR. In the table there are around 14,000 clones, approximately 30% of which are singletons. The specimen was alloreactive CD8+ T cells from a mixed lymphocyte reaction culture, collected before intestinal transplant. The receptors were gathered from a human patient who received an intestinal transplant. Each CDR3 is given with its conserved first and last residue. The D gene is left open where the match is weak. Only part of the rows carry a size: once, few, many, or a class if the clone is expanded.

J gene,clone size,CDR3 length,V gene,D gene,CDR3 DNA,CDR3 protein
TRBJ1-1,medium-sized,13,TRBV19,.,TGTGCCAGTAGTTTTAGGGGTGTCCTTGAAGCTTTCTTT,CASSFRGVLEAFF
TRBJ1-4,.,12,TRBV4-3,.,TGCGCCAGCAGCCACCCAGGGGAGAAACTGTTTTTT,CASSHPGEKLFF
TRBJ2-7,.,16,TRBV5-6,TRBD2,TGTGCCAGCAGCTTAAAATTAGCGGGGGCTTCCGGGGAGCAGTACTTC,CASSLKLAGASGEQYF
TRBJ2-7,few,13,TRBV11-2,.,TGTGCCAGCACCGACGGTGGGGCCGTCGAGCAGTACTTC,CASTDGGAVEQYF
TRBJ2-7,few,12,TRBV29-1,TRBD1,TGCAGCGTGGAGACAGGGGGCAACGAGCAGTACTTC,CSVETGGNEQYF
TRBJ2-5,.,15,TRBV4-3,TRBD2,TGCGCCAGCAGCCCCGCCTCGGGGGGGCAAGAGACCCAGTACTTC,CASSPASGGQETQYF
TRBJ2-7,few,14,TRBV5-6,.,TGTGCCAGCAGCTTCGTGACTGTCTCCTACGAGCAGTACTTC,CASSFVTVSYEQYF
TRBJ1-2,.,14,TRBV9,.,TGTGCCAGCAGCCCCACGGGAGGGCCCAATGGCTACACCTTC,CASSPTGGPNGYTF
TRBJ1-1,few,15,TRBV7-9,TRBD1,TGTGCCAGCAGCTTAGTGACAGGGTTAGGCACTGAAGCTTTCTTT,CASSLVTGLGTEAFF
TRBJ2-2,.,15,TRBV19,TRBD2,TGTGCCAGTGTCCTAGCGGGGGGGTACACCGGGGAGCTGTTTTTT,CASVLAGGYTGELFF
TRBJ2-7,.,17,TRBV7-8,.,TGTGCCAGCAGCTTGAGGGTTGCGGGACAGAGTACCTACGAGCAGTACTTC,CASSLRVAGQSTYEQYF
TRBJ2-3,.,16,TRBV10-3,TRBD2,TGTGCCATCAGCGGGACTAGCGGGGGGAACACAGATACGCAGTATTTT,CAISGTSGGNTDTQYF
TRBJ2-7,few,16,TRBV7-9,TRBD1,TGTGCCAGCAGCCCGAGCGGACAGGATACCTCCTACGAGCAGTACTTC,CASSPSGQDTSYEQYF
TRBJ1-2,.,13,TRBV27,TRBD1,TGTGCCAGCAGTAGACGACAGGGCTATGGCTACACCTTC,CASSRRQGYGYTF